This T cell receptor beta chain was sequenced in a study of regulatory T cells in long-lasting Graves disease. Overall study context: Over-5-year antithyroid drug use with positive TSH receptor antibodies defined persistent Graves' disease in the study.

This CDR3 has 14 residues. Germline lookup yields CDR1 SNHLY and CDR2 FYNNEI. Deletions cut 4 bases from V and 0 bases from J, with 7 bases between. This clonotype was detected ten times or more. Antigen specificity is unknown. Study outcomes and limitations: Among samples with persistent disease, TRBV28, TRBJ1-2 and TRBJ2-5 were favored. In persistent patients, shared public clonotypes (over 2,500) outnumbered those in new patients (roughly 870). Persistent Graves' patients showed less TCR diversity than newly diagnosed patients showed.

Time point of the sample: persistent/refractory GD, antithyroid drugs over 5 years with positive TRAb. Generation of the TCR library employed RNA extracted from PBMCs. TCR beta libraries were built with iRepertoire HTBI primers and Arm-PCR of CDR3 regions. A single record per CDR3 protein comes from TCRdb applying MiXCR to the multiplex PCR reads. The table shows 400,000 to 500,000 distinct CDR3 sequences, with under 25% occurring only once. Source: peripheral blood mononuclear cells (PBMCs), taken when the disease was refractory, from a patient treated with antithyroid drugs. The chain is built from TRBV2 and TRBJ1-5; D is unclear. The TCR originated in a female donor with Graves disease. CDR3 nucleotide sequence: TGTGCCAGCAGTGGCCCCGGTAGCAATCAGCCCCAGCATTTT. It translates to CASSGPGSNQPQHF.